The 9 T cell receptor beta chains reported below all come from one sample, sequenced in a study of T cells in women clearing cervical HPV infection. Repertoires were generated with immunoSEQ multiplex PCR, while TCRdb's copy carries only in-frame clones and drops some. Recorded here are some 24,000 clones; the top ten clones represent 6% to 7%. Sequenced input: blood buffy coat. The source of these receptors is a woman between 18 and 70 years old with a cervical HPV16 infection that either progressed to CIN3+ or cleared (not recorded which).

As regards this clone: Read data end 3 residues before the CDR3 end; the end is taken from the germline J gene. The chain combines TRBV7-9 with TRBJ2-7; D may be TRBD2 (5 bases). Germline loops: CDR1 SEHNR, CDR2 FQNEAQ (reference sequence). This CDR3 region has 14 residues. V was clipped by 2 bases and J by 3 bases, with 11 bases between them. The sequenced CDR3 bases are TGTGCCAGCAGCTTAACCGGGGTAAACTACGAG. The encoded protein is CASSLTGVNYE. The full CDR3 reads CASSLTGVNYEQYF.

As to this clone: Sequencing ends 3 residues short of the CDR3 end; the germline J gene provides the rest. This sequence joins TRBV5-4 and TRBJ2-7, with a tentative D call TRBD2 (6 bases). The CDR3 runs to 15 residues. V gave up 2 bases and J gave up 4 bases, with 16 bases separating them. The germline V gene encodes CDR1 SGHNT and CDR2 YYREEE (reference sequence). The DNA read from the CDR3 is TGTGCCAGCAGCTTCGGGACCACGGGGGATTACGAG. It yields the protein CASSFGTTGDYE. The CDR3 reads in full as CASSFGTTGDYEQYF.

As for this clone: The read terminates 3 residues ahead of where the CDR3 ends, so the germline J gene completes it. V and J are TRBV19 and TRBJ1-5; 7 nucleotides line up with TRBD1. The ends lost 8 bases at V and 6 bases at J; junction bases unmatched: 19. Germline V gene lookup returns CDR1 LNHDA and CDR2 SQIVND (reference sequence). The CDR3 has 17 residues. This CDR3 reads CASGSTAHRGQGQPQHF. CDR3 bases read: TGTGCCAGTGGCTCCACCGCACACAGGGGCCAGGGTCAGCCC.

On this clone itself: The sequence runs out 3 residues before the end of the CDR3; the remainder is reconstructed from the germline J gene. This sequence joins TRBV20-1 and TRBJ2-2; D possibly corresponds to TRBD2 (6 bases). V was pared by 4 bases and J by 4 bases, with 16 bases between. Germline V lookup: CDR1 DFQATT, CDR2 SNEGSKA (reference sequence). This CDR3 region has 15 residues. CDR3 DNA (partial): TGCAGTGCTATGGTAGCGGAGATCCCCACCGGGGAG. Amino acid sequence: CSAMVAEIPTGE. The full CDR3 reads CSAMVAEIPTGELFF.

CDR3 sequence: CSADSSYNSPLFF. Partial CDR3 DNA: TGCAGTGCTGACAGCTCCTATAATTCACCA. The chain couples TRBV20-1 to TRBJ1-4; tentative D call: TRBD1 (5 bases). Read data end 3 residues before the CDR3 end; the end is taken from the germline J gene. The CDR3 totals 13 residues. Germline assignment: CDR1 DFQATT and CDR2 SNEGSKA (reference sequence).

Turning to this clone: The CDR3 extends 3 residues past the end of the read, so its final part is completed from the germline J gene. J is TRBJ1-5 and V is TRBV18, with TRBD1 as a possible D gene (5 bases). Germline V gene lookup returns CDR1 KGHSH and CDR2 LQKENI. The CDR3 runs to 16 residues. V lost 5 bases to trimming and J lost 0 bases, with 14 bases between them. The sequenced part of the CDR3 DNA is TGTGCCAGCTCATCCTCGGGGGTTGCTAGCAATCAGCCC. Protein sequence: CASSSSGVASNQP. The whole CDR3 region reads CASSSSGVASNQPQHF.

A note on this clone: From the germline J gene comes the end of the CDR3, since the read stops 3 residues before it. The chain joins TRBV7-6 to TRBJ2-1, with D tentatively TRBD2 (6 bases). This CDR3 region has 15 residues. The germline V gene encodes CDR1 SGHVS and CDR2 FNYEAQ. Deletions cut 5 bases from V and 5 bases from J, with 16 bases between. The part of the CDR3 DNA that was read is TGTGCCAGCAGCCCCCGACGCGGGGTCAACAATGAG. Translated, it gives CASSPRRGVNNE. The whole CDR3 sequence reads CASSPRRGVNNEQFF.

In the case of this clone: Read coverage stops 3 residues before the CDR3 terminus; the germline J gene supplies the remainder. The rearrangement joins TRBV19 to TRBJ2-2; perhaps TRBD2 as D (6 bases). V was clipped by 7 bases and J by 4 bases, with 16 bases between them. Germline V CDR1 and CDR2: LNHDA, SQIVND (reference sequence). This CDR3 has 15 amino acids. The sequenced part of the CDR3 DNA is TGTGCCAGTAAGGTCGGGGGTGCTTCCACCGGGGAG. Its protein product is CASKVGGASTGE. The full CDR3 protein reads CASKVGGASTGELFF.

CDR3: CASSYGQFNSPLFF. Partial CDR3 DNA: TGTGCCAGCAGTTATGGACAATTTAATTCACCG. The rearrangement links TRBV7-9 to TRBJ2-2, with D maybe TRBD1 (5 bases). Coverage ceases 3 residues before the CDR3 finishes, and the germline J gene fills in the end. This CDR3 comprises 14 residues. The germline V gene has CDR1 SEHNR and CDR2 FQNEAQ (reference sequence). Full variable domain (missing parts from reference TRBV7-9 and TRBJ2-2): DTGVSQNPRHKITKRGQNVTFRCDPISEHNRLYWYRQTLGQGPEFLTYFQNEAQLEKSRLLSDRFSAERPKGSFSTLEIQRTEQGDSAMYLCASSYGQFNSPLFFGEGSRLTVL.